Below are 12 T cell receptor beta chains sequenced from a single sample in a study of Ad26.COV2.S vaccination and SARS-CoV-2 variants. Assay used: immunoSEQ multiplex PCR; TCRdb lists only in-frame clones, some missing. The table has roughly 320,000 clones, 87% seen once. The treatment was: roughly 19 received Ad26.COV2.S at low or high dose, single or two shots; roughly five received placebo; per-sample allocation not given. Samples analyzed were those drawn on day 63 after the first vaccine or placebo injection. This sample comprised peripheral blood, obtained in a trial of Ad26.COV2.S vaccine versus placebo. Receptor source: a person aged 18-65 years who received the Ad26.COV2.S COVID-19 vaccine or a placebo.

The chain is built from TRBV5-1 and TRBJ2-5; 9 bases line up with TRBD1. The V segment lost 0 bases and the J segment 5 bases; nucleotides outside the gene matches: 2. Germline values: CDR1 SGHRS, CDR2 YFSETQ. The CDR3 covers 14 residues. CDR3 nucleotides: TGCGCCAGCAGCTTGGCCACAGGGGGCGAGACCCAGTACTTC. Residues: CASSLATGGETQYF.

The chain carries TRBV20-1 and TRBJ2-7; D call uncertain. CDR3 size: 13 residues. Germline V gene data show CDR1 as DFQATT and CDR2 as SNEGSKA (reference sequence). Trimming cost V 3 bases and J 3 bases, with 12 bases left between them. The DNA for the CDR3 is TGCAGTGCTAGTGGTGGGTCGGGCTACGAGCAGTACTTC. It is translated as CSASGGSGYEQYF.

This chain connects TRBV4-1 to TRBJ2-1, with 7 positions matching TRBD1. The CDR3 loop spans 15 amino acids. Germline CDR1 and CDR2: MGHRA and YSYEKL. V lost 1 base and J lost 4; bases outside the gene matches: 4. The CDR3 is CASSQGQGGYNEQFF. The CDR3 DNA follows: TGCGCCAGCAGCCAAGGACAGGGCGGGTACAATGAGCAGTTCTTC.

This chain uses TRBV7-9 with TRBJ1-1; D not certain. This CDR3 is built from 14 residues. The germline V gene encodes CDR1 SEHNR and CDR2 FQNEAQ (reference sequence). Trimming left V 1 base short and J 5 bases short, with 11 bases between. The CDR3 region has the DNA TGTGCCAGCAGCTTAGTGGGCCCTGGGACTGAAGCTTTCTTT. Translation gives CASSLVGPGTEAFF.

The J gene is TRBJ2-1, the V gene TRBV27, with TRBD1 matching over 7 bases. Germline V gene data show CDR1 as MNHEY and CDR2 as SMNVEV (reference sequence). CDR3 size: 15 residues. V lost 6 bases, J lost 5 bases, and 10 bases stayed unmatched. The CDR3 sequence is CASSVPGQINNEQFF. CDR3 DNA: TGTGCCAGCAGCGTACCGGGACAGATAAACAATGAGCAGTTCTTC.

This chain joins TRBV13 and TRBJ2-6; no clear D. The CDR3 contains 17 residues. CDR1 PRHDT and CDR2 FYEKMQ come from the germline V gene (reference sequence). Trimming cost V 5 bases and J 0 bases, with 14 bases left between them. Here the CDR3 DNA reads TGTGCCAGCAGCATTCTGACTGAACACTCTGGGGCCAACGTCCTGACTTTC. The encoded protein is CASSILTEHSGANVLTF.

The chain links TRBV18 to TRBJ2-5; D is unresolved. This CDR3 has 12 residues. Trimming removed 1 base at V and 4 bases at J, with 4 bases between. Germline assignment: CDR1 KGHSH and CDR2 LQKENI. CDR3 sequence: CASSPQGETQYF. CDR3 nucleotide sequence: TGTGCCAGCTCACCACAGGGAGAGACCCAGTACTTC.

This chain joins TRBV4-3 and TRBJ2-3, with D possibly matching TRBD2 (6 bases). Germline V lookup: CDR1 LGHNA, CDR2 YSLEER. The CDR3 totals 16 residues. V dropped 0 bases and J dropped 1 base, with 11 bases sitting between them. The CDR3 protein is CASSQDWSSGTDTQYF. The CDR3 DNA follows: TGCGCCAGCAGCCAAGATTGGTCTAGCGGCACAGATACGCAGTATTTT.

The V and J genes are TRBV7-9 and TRBJ1-1; D unclear. CDR1 and CDR2 from the germline V gene are SEHNR and FQNEAQ (reference sequence). V was pared by 1 base and J by 5 bases, with 8 bases between. CDR3 size: 13 residues. The CDR3 coding sequence is TGTGCCAGCAGCTTAGGTTTTGAGACTGAAGCTTTCTTT. Its translation is CASSLGFETEAFF.

This clone is a singleton in its sample. V and J are TRBV7-9 and TRBJ2-5, with a weak D call TRBD2 (7 bases). The germline gives CDR1 SEHNR, CDR2 FQNEAQ (reference sequence). This CDR3 is built from 16 residues. The V and J ends lost 6 bases and 1 base respectively, with 18 bases between them. The CDR3, as DNA: TGTGCCAGCAGTTCAGGGGCGGGGGCTTTCCAAGAGACCCAGTACTTC. Its translation: CASSSGAGAFQETQYF. The full variable domain, rest sourced from reference TRBV7-9 and TRBJ2-5, is DTGVSQNPRHKITKRGQNVTFRCDPISEHNRLYWYRQTLGQGPEFLTYFQNEAQLEKSRLLSDRFSAERPKGSFSTLEIQRTEQGDSAMYLCASSSGAGAFQETQYFGPGTRLLVL.

The chain uses TRBV4-1 and TRBJ2-2, with 8 bases identical to TRBD1. Trimming removed 1 base from V and 5 bases from J; junction bases left unmatched: 3. The CDR3 is 15 amino acids. From germline, CDR1 is MGHRA and CDR2 YSYEKL. The CDR3 sequence is CASSQVQGGTGELFF. The CDR3 DNA sequence: TGCGCCAGCAGCCAAGTACAGGGGGGAACCGGGGAGCTGTTTTTT.

This clone was observed a single time. The V call is TRBV30, the J call TRBJ1-2; 11 nucleotides line up with TRBD1. CDR3 length: 15 residues. V lost 0 bases and J lost 1; bases outside the gene matches: 1. Germline V gene sequence: CDR1 GTSNPN, CDR2 SVGIG (reference sequence). The CDR3 sequence: CAWSVGTGGNYGYTF. The DNA for the CDR3 is TGTGCCTGGAGTGTAGGGACAGGGGGTAACTATGGCTACACCTTC.